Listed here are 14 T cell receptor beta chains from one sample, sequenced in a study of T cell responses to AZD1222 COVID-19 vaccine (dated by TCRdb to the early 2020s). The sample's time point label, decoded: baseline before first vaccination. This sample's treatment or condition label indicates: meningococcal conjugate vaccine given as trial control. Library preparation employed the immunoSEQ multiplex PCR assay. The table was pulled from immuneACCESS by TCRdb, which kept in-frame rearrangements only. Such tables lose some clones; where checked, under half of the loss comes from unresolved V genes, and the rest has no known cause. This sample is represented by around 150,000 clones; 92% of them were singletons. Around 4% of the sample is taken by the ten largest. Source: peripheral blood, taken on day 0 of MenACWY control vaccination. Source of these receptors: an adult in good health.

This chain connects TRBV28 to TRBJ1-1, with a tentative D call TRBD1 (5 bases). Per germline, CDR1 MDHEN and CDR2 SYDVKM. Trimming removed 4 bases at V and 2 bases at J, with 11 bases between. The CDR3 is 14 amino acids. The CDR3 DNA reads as TGTGCCAGCAGTTCCGGGACTCCTAACACTGAAGCTTTCTTT. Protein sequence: CASSSGTPNTEAFF. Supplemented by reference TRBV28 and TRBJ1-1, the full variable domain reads DVKVTQSSRYLVKRTGEKVFLECVQDMDHENMFWYRQDPGLGLRLIYFSYDVKMKEKGDIPEGYSVSREKKERFSLILESASTNQTSMYLCASSSGTPNTEAFFGQGTRLTVV.

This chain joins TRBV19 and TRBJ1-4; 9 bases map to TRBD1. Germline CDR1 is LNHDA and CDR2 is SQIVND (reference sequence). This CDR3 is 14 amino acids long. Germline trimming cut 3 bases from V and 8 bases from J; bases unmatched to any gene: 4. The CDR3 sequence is CASSMGTGTEKLFF. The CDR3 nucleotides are TGTGCCAGTAGTATGGGGACAGGGACCGAAAAACTGTTTTTT.

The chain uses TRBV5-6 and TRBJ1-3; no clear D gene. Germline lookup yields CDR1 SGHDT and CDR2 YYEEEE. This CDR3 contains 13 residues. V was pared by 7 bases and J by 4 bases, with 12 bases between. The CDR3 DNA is TGTGCCAGCCAATTTTTAGGGGGAAACACCATATATTTT. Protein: CASQFLGGNTIYF. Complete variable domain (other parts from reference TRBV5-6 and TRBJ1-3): DAGVTQSPTHLIKTRGQQVTLRCSPKSGHDTVSWYQQALGQGPQFIFQYYEEEERQRGNFPDRFSGHQFPNYSSELNVNALLLGDSALYLCASQFLGGNTIYFGEGSWLTVV.

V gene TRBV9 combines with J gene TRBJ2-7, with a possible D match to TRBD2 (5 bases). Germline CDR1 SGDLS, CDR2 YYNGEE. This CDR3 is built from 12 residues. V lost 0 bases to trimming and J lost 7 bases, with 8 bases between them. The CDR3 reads CASSVEGVEQYF. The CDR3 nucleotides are TGTGCCAGCAGCGTAGAGGGAGTGGAGCAGTACTTC. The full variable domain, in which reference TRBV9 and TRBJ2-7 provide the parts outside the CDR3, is DSGVTQTPKHLITATGQRVTLRCSPRSGDLSVYWYQQSLDQGLQFLIQYYNGEERAKGNILERFSAQQFPDLHSELNLSSLELGDSALYFCASSVEGVEQYFGPGTRLTVT.

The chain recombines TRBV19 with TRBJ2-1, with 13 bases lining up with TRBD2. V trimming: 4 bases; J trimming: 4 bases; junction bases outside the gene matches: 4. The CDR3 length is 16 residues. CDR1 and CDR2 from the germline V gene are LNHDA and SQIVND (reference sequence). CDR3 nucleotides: TGTGCCAGTAGTACGGAGACTAGCGGGAGGTACAATGAGCAGTTCTTC. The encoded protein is CASSTETSGRYNEQFF.

The CDR3 region has the DNA TGTGCCAGCAGTCAGCAGTCAATCGGATGGAAAGATACGCAGTATTTT. Translating it yields CASSQQSIGWKDTQYF. The chain is built from TRBV28 and TRBJ2-3; D is unclear. The germline V and J ends were trimmed by 5 bases and 5 bases, with 20 bases remaining between them. Germline V gene data show CDR1 as MDHEN and CDR2 as SYDVKM. The CDR3 covers 16 residues.

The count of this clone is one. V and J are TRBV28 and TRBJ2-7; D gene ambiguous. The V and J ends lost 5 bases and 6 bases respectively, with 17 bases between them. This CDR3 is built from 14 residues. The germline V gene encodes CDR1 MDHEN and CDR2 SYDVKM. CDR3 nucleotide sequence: TGTGCCAGCAGTCGAGCGCTAGGGTACTCCGAGCAGTACTTC. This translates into CASSRALGYSEQYF.

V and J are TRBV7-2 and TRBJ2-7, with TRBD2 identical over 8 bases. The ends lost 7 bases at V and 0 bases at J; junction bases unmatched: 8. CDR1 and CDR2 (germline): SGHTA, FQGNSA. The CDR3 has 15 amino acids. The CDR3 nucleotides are TGTGCCAGCATCCCCCAAAGCGGGAGCTCCTACGAGCAGTACTTC. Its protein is CASIPQSGSSYEQYF.

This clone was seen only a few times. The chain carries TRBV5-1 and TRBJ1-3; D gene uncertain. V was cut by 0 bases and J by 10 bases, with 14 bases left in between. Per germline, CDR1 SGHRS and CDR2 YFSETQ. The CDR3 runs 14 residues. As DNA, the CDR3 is TGCGCCAGCAGCTTGGCGGGTAGCCGTCCTACCATATATTTT. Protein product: CASSLAGSRPTIYF.

CDR3 bases: TGTGCCAGCAGCCCAGGGACTAGCGGAGTCTACGAGCAGTACTTC. Amino acid sequence: CASSPGTSGVYEQYF. V gene TRBV28 combines with J gene TRBJ2-7, with 11 positions matching TRBD2. The V and J ends lost 6 bases and 3 bases, in that order; junction bases with no gene match: 7. The germline CDR1 and CDR2 sequences are MDHEN and SYDVKM. The CDR3 is 15 amino acids.

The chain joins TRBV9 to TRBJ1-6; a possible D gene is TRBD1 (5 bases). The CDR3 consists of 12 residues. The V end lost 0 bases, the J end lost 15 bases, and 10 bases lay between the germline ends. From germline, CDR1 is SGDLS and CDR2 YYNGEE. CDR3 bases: TGTGCCAGCAGCGTAGGAGGCAGGGACCTCCACTTT. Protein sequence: CASSVGGRDLHF.

CDR3 coding DNA: TGCGCCAGCAGCCAAGGAGCTGACACCGGGGAGCTGTTTTTT. This encodes CASSQGADTGELFF. The chain combines TRBV4-1 with TRBJ2-2; D is uncertain. Germline V lookup: CDR1 MGHRA, CDR2 YSYEKL. V was trimmed by 1 base and J by 3 bases, leaving 6 bases between them. The CDR3 sequence is 14 residues long.

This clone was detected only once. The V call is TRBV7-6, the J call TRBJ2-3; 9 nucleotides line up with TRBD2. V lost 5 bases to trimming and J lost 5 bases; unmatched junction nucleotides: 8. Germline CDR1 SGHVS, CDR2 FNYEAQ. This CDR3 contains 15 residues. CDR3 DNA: TGTGCCAGCAGCCCCCCGGCAGCGGGAGGAGATACGCAGTATTTT. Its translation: CASSPPAAGGDTQYF.

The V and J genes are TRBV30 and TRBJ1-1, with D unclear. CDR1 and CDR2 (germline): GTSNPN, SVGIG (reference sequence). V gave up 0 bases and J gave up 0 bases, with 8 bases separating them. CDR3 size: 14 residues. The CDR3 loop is CAWSVGRMNTEAFF. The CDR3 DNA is TGTGCCTGGAGTGTGGGCAGAATGAACACTGAAGCTTTCTTT.